The source of this TCR beta chain is a study of blood T cell repertoires in COVID-19. The wider study: Specimens from acute and convalescent COVID-19 originated in the United States, Italy and Spain.

Germline V CDR1 and CDR2: LGHNT, FRNRAP. V was pared by 1 base and J by 4 bases, with 11 bases between. CDR3 length equals 14 residues. TCRdb's copy holds only in-frame clones and misses some; the assay was immunoSEQ multiplex PCR. Of around 250,000 clones listed, around 86% were seen once; the top ten hold approximately 2.1%. The V gene is TRBV12-5, the J gene TRBJ2-7; D is perhaps TRBD1 (6 bases). The TCR comes from a woman aged 45 to 65 who had recovered from COVID-19. The sample was PBMCs or T cells enriched from blood (not recorded which). CDR3 region: CASGLGLRGYEQYF. The DNA for the CDR3 is TGTGCTAGTGGTTTGGGGCTGAGGGGGTACGAGCAGTACTTC.